These T cell receptor beta chains were read from a single sample in a study of a mutant IDH1 vaccine in newly diagnosed glioma. These receptors are not linked to any known antigen. Profiled with immunoSEQ multiplex PCR; TCRdb holds only in-frame clones, not every one. The sample yields about 56,000 clones, around 83% seen once. The starting material was PBMCs, obtained from a glioma patient whose treatment included an IDH1 peptide vaccine. All receptors derive from a woman in her fifties or sixties with glioma. Both conserved end residues are part of each CDR3. D genes are given only for firm matches. Clone sizes are given selectively: once, few, many, or a class where the clone is expanded.

V: TRBV7-9
J: TRBJ2-7
D: TRBD1
size: -
CDR3: CASSHYRGTSIYEQYF
DNA: TGTGCCAGCAGCCATTACAGGGGGACAAGCATCTACGAGCAGTACTTC

V: TRBV5-1
J: TRBJ2-2
D: TRBD2
size: few
CDR3: CASTSGGYTGELFF
DNA: TGCGCCAGCACTAGCGGGGGATACACCGGGGAGCTGTTTTTT

V: TRBV9
J: TRBJ2-7
D: -
size: -
CDR3: CASSVDHSSYEQYF
DNA: TGTGCCAGCAGCGTAGATCACAGCTCCTACGAGCAGTACTTC

V: TRBV7-8
J: TRBJ1-1
D: TRBD1
size: -
CDR3: CASSPQGAAMNTEAFF
DNA: TGTGCCAGCAGCCCTCAGGGGGCCGCGATGAACACTGAAGCTTTCTTT

V: TRBV2
J: TRBJ1-6
D: -
size: -
CDR3: CASSTGTSDSPLHF
DNA: TGTGCCAGCAGTACCGGGACAAGCGATTCACCCCTCCACTTT

V: TRBV10-3
J: TRBJ1-5
D: -
size: -
CDR3: CAVGQGANSNQPQHF
DNA: TGTGCCGTGGGACAAGGGGCGAACAGCAATCAGCCCCAGCATTTT

V: TRBV30
J: TRBJ2-3
D: -
size: once
CDR3: CAWSRGRTDTQYF
DNA: TGTGCCTGGAGTCGGGGACGCACAGATACGCAGTATTTT

V: TRBV19
J: TRBJ1-1
D: TRBD1
size: -
CDR3: CASRTGLENTEAFF
DNA: TGTGCCAGTAGGACAGGGTTAGAGAACACTGAAGCTTTCTTT

V: TRBV4-1
J: TRBJ2-3
D: TRBD2
size: -
CDR3: CASSQDTPSGVQYF
DNA: TGCGCCAGCAGCCAAGATACCCCTAGCGGGGTACAGTATTTT

V: TRBV19
J: TRBJ2-3
D: TRBD1
size: -
CDR3: CASRGVQGTDTQYF
DNA: TGTGCCAGTCGCGGTGTACAGGGGACAGATACGCAGTATTTT

V: TRBV7-8
J: TRBJ2-2
D: TRBD2
size: -
CDR3: CASSAGGTGELFF
DNA: TGTGCCAGCAGCGCGGGGGGAACCGGGGAGCTGTTTTTT

V: TRBV5-1
J: TRBJ1-6
D: -
size: -
CDR3: CASREESSPLHF
DNA: TGCGCCAGCAGGGAGGAGAGTTCACCCCTCCACTTT

V: TRBV7-9
J: TRBJ2-3
D: -
size: -
CDR3: CASSRKPDTQYF
DNA: TGTGCCAGCAGCCGGAAACCAGATACGCAGTATTTT

V: TRBV2
J: TRBJ1-1
D: TRBD1
size: -
CDR3: CASKPTGLGTEAFF
DNA: TGTGCCAGCAAGCCGACAGGGCTGGGCACTGAAGCTTTCTTT

V: TRBV5-1
J: TRBJ2-1
D: -
size: -
CDR3: CASSLELVNEQFF
DNA: TGCGCCAGCAGCTTGGAACTAGTCAATGAGCAGTTCTTC

V: TRBV7-9
J: TRBJ1-6
D: -
size: -
CDR3: CASRSGGGNNSPLHF
DNA: TGTGCCAGCAGGTCAGGAGGAGGCAATAATTCACCCCTCCACTTT

V: TRBV5-1
J: TRBJ1-1
D: -
size: -
CDR3: CASSRGNLGTEAFF
DNA: TGCGCCAGCAGCCGTGGTAACTTGGGCACTGAAGCTTTCTTT

V: TRBV5-1
J: TRBJ1-1
D: -
size: -
CDR3: CASSLAARGEAFF
DNA: TGCGCCAGCAGCTTGGCCGCCAGGGGAGAAGCTTTCTTT

V: TRBV6-5
J: TRBJ2-5
D: -
size: -
CDR3: CASSYSGGGGQETQYF
DNA: TGTGCCAGCAGTTACTCCGGGGGAGGAGGCCAAGAGACCCAGTACTTC

V: TRBV27
J: TRBJ2-5
D: TRBD2
size: -
CDR3: CASSFGAGGGETQYF
DNA: TGTGCCAGCAGTTTCGGAGCGGGGGGCGGAGAGACCCAGTACTTC

V: TRBV6-1
J: TRBJ1-2
D: TRBD1
size: -
CDR3: CASSEGTGGADGYTF
DNA: TGTGCCAGCAGTGAGGGGACAGGGGGCGCGGATGGCTACACCTTC

V: TRBV2
J: TRBJ1-2
D: TRBD1
size: few
CDR3: CASSRTGGVYGYTF
DNA: TGTGCCAGCAGTCGGACAGGGGGAGTCTATGGCTACACCTTC

V: TRBV28
J: TRBJ2-2
D: -
size: -
CDR3: CASSFWTGELFF
DNA: TGTGCCAGCAGTTTTTGGACCGGGGAGCTGTTTTTT

V: TRBV6-5
J: TRBJ1-5
D: -
size: -
CDR3: CASSISGVGNQPQHF
DNA: TGTGCCAGCAGTATTTCAGGGGTCGGAAATCAGCCCCAGCATTTT

V: TRBV6-5
J: TRBJ2-7
D: -
size: -
CDR3: CASSSATPYEQYF
DNA: TGTGCCAGCAGTTCCGCCACCCCGTACGAGCAGTACTTC

V: TRBV2
J: TRBJ1-6
D: TRBD1
size: -
CDR3: CASSLTGSSYNSPLHF
DNA: TGTGCCAGCAGTCTGACAGGGAGCTCCTATAATTCACCCCTCCACTTT

V: TRBV9
J: TRBJ1-5
D: -
size: -
CDR3: CASSVDGGSGQPQHF
DNA: TGTGCCAGCAGCGTAGATGGGGGTTCGGGTCAGCCCCAGCATTTT

V: TRBV29-1
J: TRBJ2-4
D: -
size: -
CDR3: CSGTGYKNIQYF
DNA: TGCAGCGGGACGGGGTACAAAAACATTCAGTACTTC

V: TRBV30
J: TRBJ2-2
D: -
size: few
CDR3: CAWSGASSGELFF
DNA: TGTGCCTGGAGTGGAGCAAGTTCGGGGGAGCTGTTTTTT

V: TRBV7-2
J: TRBJ1-5
D: -
size: few
CDR3: CASSFQGGDQPQHF
DNA: TGTGCCAGCAGCTTCCAGGGAGGAGACCAGCCCCAGCATTTT

V: TRBV4-1
J: TRBJ2-7
D: TRBD1
size: -
CDR3: CASSPGQGAHEQYF
DNA: TGCGCCAGCAGCCCGGGACAGGGGGCCCACGAGCAGTACTTC

V: TRBV7-6
J: TRBJ2-2
D: -
size: -
CDR3: CASSLTQATGELFF
DNA: TGTGCCAGCAGCTTAACGCAGGCCACCGGGGAGCTGTTTTTT

V: TRBV7-2
J: TRBJ1-3
D: -
size: -
CDR3: CASSPPGSGNTIYF
DNA: TGTGCCAGCAGCCCGCCGGGATCTGGAAACACCATATATTTT

V: TRBV6-1
J: TRBJ1-4
D: TRBD1
size: few
CDR3: CASRARDRGEKLFF
DNA: TGTGCCAGCAGAGCCCGGGACAGGGGAGAAAAACTGTTTTTT

V: TRBV5-5
J: TRBJ2-7
D: -
size: -
CDR3: CASSEGSTYEQYF
DNA: TGTGCCAGCAGTGAAGGGTCCACCTACGAGCAGTACTTC

V: TRBV7-6
J: TRBJ2-7
D: TRBD1
size: -
CDR3: CASSLGTGTGVGYEQYF
DNA: TGTGCCAGCAGCTTAGGTACCGGGACAGGGGTTGGCTACGAGCAGTACTTC

V: TRBV5-1
J: TRBJ2-7
D: -
size: -
CDR3: CASSIAGASYEQYF
DNA: TGCGCCAGCAGCATCGCGGGGGCTAGCTACGAGCAGTACTTC

V: TRBV30
J: TRBJ2-3
D: TRBD1
size: -
CDR3: CAWSQGAIYTQYF
DNA: TGTGCCTGGAGTCAGGGGGCAATTTATACGCAGTATTTT

V: TRBV5-6
J: TRBJ2-1
D: -
size: -
CDR3: CASGSLMHEQFF
DNA: TGTGCCAGCGGGTCCCTGATGCATGAGCAGTTCTTC

V: TRBV7-2
J: TRBJ2-5
D: TRBD2
size: -
CDR3: CASSRSGDETQYF
DNA: TGTGCCAGCAGCCGTAGCGGGGATGAGACCCAGTACTTC

V: TRBV7-9
J: TRBJ2-1
D: TRBD2
size: -
CDR3: CASSFGGGGAHNEQFF
DNA: TGTGCCAGCAGCTTCGGGGGCGGGGGGGCGCACAATGAGCAGTTCTTC

V: TRBV18
J: TRBJ2-7
D: TRBD1
size: few
CDR3: CASSQGQGAYEQYF
DNA: TGTGCCAGCTCACAGGGACAGGGGGCCTACGAGCAGTACTTC

V: TRBV29-1
J: TRBJ2-7
D: TRBD1
size: -
CDR3: CSAGQGAYEQYF
DNA: TGCAGCGCTGGACAGGGGGCCTACGAGCAGTACTTC

V: TRBV5-1
J: TRBJ2-7
D: -
size: -
CDR3: CASSLEWGYEQYF
DNA: TGCGCCAGCAGCTTGGAGTGGGGCTACGAGCAGTACTTC

V: TRBV7-3
J: TRBJ1-2
D: -
size: -
CDR3: CASSLDSHSSYTF
DNA: TGTGCCAGCAGCTTAGACTCCCACAGTAGCTACACCTTC

V: TRBV6-1
J: TRBJ1-3
D: -
size: -
CDR3: CASSGNSMLGPGNTIYF
DNA: TGTGCCAGCAGTGGAAACAGCATGTTAGGTCCTGGAAACACCATATATTTT

V: TRBV5-4
J: TRBJ2-3
D: TRBD2
size: once
CDR3: CASSLLAGAGDTQYF
DNA: TGTGCCAGCAGCTTGCTAGCGGGGGCCGGGGATACGCAGTATTTT

V: TRBV18
J: TRBJ2-7
D: TRBD1
size: -
CDR3: CASSPPARTGSYEQYF
DNA: TGTGCCAGCTCACCACCAGCTCGGACAGGGTCCTACGAGCAGTACTTC

V: TRBV14
J: TRBJ1-2
D: -
size: -
CDR3: CASSQNPQGLNGYTF
DNA: TGTGCCAGCAGCCAAAACCCACAAGGTCTGAATGGCTACACCTTC

V: TRBV15
J: TRBJ1-5
D: TRBD1
size: -
CDR3: CATSSRTGGVNQPQHF
DNA: TGTGCCACCAGCTCCCGGACAGGGGGCGTCAATCAGCCCCAGCATTTT